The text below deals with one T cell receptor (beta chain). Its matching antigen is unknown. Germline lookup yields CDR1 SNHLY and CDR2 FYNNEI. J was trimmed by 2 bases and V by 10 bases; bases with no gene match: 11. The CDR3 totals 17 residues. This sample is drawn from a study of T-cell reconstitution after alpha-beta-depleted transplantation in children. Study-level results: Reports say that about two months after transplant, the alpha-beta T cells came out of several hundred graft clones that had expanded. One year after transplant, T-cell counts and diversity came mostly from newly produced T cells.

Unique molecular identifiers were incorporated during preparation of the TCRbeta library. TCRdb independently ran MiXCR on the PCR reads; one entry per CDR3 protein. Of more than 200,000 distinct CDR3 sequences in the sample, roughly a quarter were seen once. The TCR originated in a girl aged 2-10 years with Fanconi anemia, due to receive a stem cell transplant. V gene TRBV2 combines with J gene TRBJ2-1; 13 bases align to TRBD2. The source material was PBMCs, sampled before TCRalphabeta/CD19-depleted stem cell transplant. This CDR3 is CATTGTSGTYAYNEQFF. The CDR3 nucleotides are TGTGCCACCACCGGGACTAGCGGGACTTACGCCTACAATGAGCAGTTCTTC.